These T cell receptor beta chains were read from a single sample in a study of cytomegalovirus exposure and HLA in healthy donors. TCRdb's table, derived via immunoSEQ multiplex PCR, lists solely in-frame clones and lacks some. This table holds approximately 290,000 clones, roughly 80% found once. The sequencing input was PBMCs. The receptors were gathered from a girl under 10 years old in good health and CMV-seronegative. The CDR3 runs from the conserved cysteine through the conserved F or W. A D gene is named only where the DNA matches it firmly. Clone size is shown for a subset of rows, as once, few, many or a class of expanded clone.

clone_size,d_call,v_call,j_call,cdr3_aa,cdr3_nt
-,-,TRBV19,TRBJ2-7,CASSPDRSGEQYF,TGTGCCAGTAGCCCTGACAGGTCGGGCGAGCAGTACTTC
few,-,TRBV28,TRBJ2-1,CASSFWAGAVKDEQFF,TGTGCCAGCAGTTTCTGGGCAGGGGCAGTCAAGGATGAGCAGTTCTTC
-,TRBD1,TRBV4-1,TRBJ1-5,CASSQEGTGPAQPQHF,TGCGCCAGCAGCCAAGAGGGGACAGGGCCCGCTCAGCCCCAGCATTTT
-,-,TRBV4-1,TRBJ2-3,CASSQDGDDTQYF,TGCGCCAGCAGCCAAGACGGGGATGATACGCAGTATTTT
-,TRBD1,TRBV28,TRBJ1-1,CASRPEGTGLFEAFF,TGTGCCAGCAGGCCCGAAGGGACAGGACTGTTTGAAGCTTTCTTT
-,-,TRBV6-5,TRBJ1-4,CASSGKEGRLEKLFF,TGTGCCAGCAGTGGGAAGGAGGGTCGGCTTGAAAAACTGTTTTTT
-,-,TRBV2,TRBJ2-7,CASSRYEQYF,TGTGCCAGCAGTCGCTACGAGCAGTACTTC
-,-,TRBV7-3,TRBJ2-7,CASSFGGATYEQYF,TGTGCCAGCAGCTTCGGCGGAGCTACCTACGAGCAGTACTTC
-,-,TRBV7-6,TRBJ1-2,CASSSGFRGYTF,TGTGCCAGCAGCTCAGGGTTTCGGGGCTACACCTTC
-,-,TRBV30,TRBJ1-1,CAWSVQENTEAFF,TGTGCCTGGAGTGTACAAGAAAACACTGAAGCTTTCTTT
-,-,TRBV11-2,TRBJ2-2,CASIPFPNRENTGELFF,TGTGCCAGCATTCCCTTTCCGAACAGGGAGAACACCGGGGAGCTGTTTTTT
-,-,TRBV9,TRBJ2-1,CASSVGSEGQFF,TGTGCCAGCAGCGTAGGATCTGAGGGGCAGTTCTTC
-,TRBD2,TRBV6-1,TRBJ2-1,CASSERVSGSMRRNEQFF,TGTGCCAGCAGTGAACGGGTTAGCGGGAGTATGAGGAGGAATGAGCAGTTCTTC
-,-,TRBV5-6,TRBJ2-7,CASSPPFSYEQYF,TGTGCCAGCAGCCCCCCCTTTTCCTACGAGCAGTACTTC
-,TRBD2,TRBV7-6,TRBJ2-3,CASSSGLAGGADTQYF,TGTGCCAGCAGCTCTGGACTAGCGGGGGGGGCAGATACGCAGTATTTT
-,-,TRBV6-1,TRBJ2-3,CARRRGDTQYF,TGTGCCAGACGGCGAGGGGATACGCAGTATTTT
-,TRBD1,TRBV13,TRBJ2-3,CASSSDPGQGDTDTQYF,TGTGCCAGCAGCTCGGATCCGGGACAGGGGGACACAGATACGCAGTATTTT
-,-,TRBV7-2,TRBJ1-4,CASSLQGLGEKLFF,TGTGCCAGCAGCTTACAGGGCCTCGGCGAAAAACTGTTTTTT
few,-,TRBV5-3,TRBJ1-5,CARSLARASNEISNQPQHF,TGTGCCAGAAGCTTGGCCAGGGCGTCAAACGAAATTAGCAATCAGCCCCAGCATTTT
-,-,TRBV12-5,TRBJ2-4,CASGLRVGDIQYF,TGTGCTAGTGGTTTAAGAGTCGGGGACATTCAGTACTTC
-,TRBD2,TRBV27,TRBJ2-1,CASSPWTSGTDEQFF,TGTGCCAGCAGTCCGTGGACTAGCGGGACAGATGAGCAGTTCTTC
once,-,TRBV19,TRBJ2-6,CASSTPGSGANVLTF,TGTGCCAGTAGTACCCCGGGCTCTGGGGCCAACGTCCTGACTTTC
-,-,TRBV30,TRBJ2-7,CAWAGLSDYEQYF,TGTGCCTGGGCGGGTCTCAGTGACTACGAGCAGTACTTC
-,TRBD1,TRBV18,TRBJ2-3,CASSPDRVWGTDTQYF,TGTGCCAGCTCACCAGACAGGGTGTGGGGCACAGATACGCAGTATTTT
-,TRBD2,TRBV13,TRBJ2-1,CASSLRRLAGVNEQFF,TGTGCCAGCAGCTTAAGGCGCCTAGCGGGAGTCAATGAGCAGTTCTTC
-,TRBD2,TRBV7-2,TRBJ2-7,CASSPWALAGGTYEQYF,TGTGCCAGCAGCCCGTGGGCCTTAGCGGGAGGGACCTACGAGCAGTACTTC
-,-,TRBV6-5,TRBJ1-2,CASSYSGRLSGYTF,TGTGCCAGCAGTTACTCGGGGAGACTAAGTGGCTACACCTTC
-,-,TRBV30,TRBJ1-3,CAWTSGNTIYF,TGTGCCTGGACTTCTGGAAACACCATATATTTT
-,-,TRBV6-5,TRBJ2-7,CASRPIRWTLQKQYF,TGTGCCAGCAGGCCAATCCGGTGGACTTTACAGAAGCAGTACTTC
few,TRBD1,TRBV27,TRBJ1-4,CASSFGTGYNEKLFF,TGTGCCAGCAGTTTTGGGACAGGGTATAATGAAAAACTGTTTTTT